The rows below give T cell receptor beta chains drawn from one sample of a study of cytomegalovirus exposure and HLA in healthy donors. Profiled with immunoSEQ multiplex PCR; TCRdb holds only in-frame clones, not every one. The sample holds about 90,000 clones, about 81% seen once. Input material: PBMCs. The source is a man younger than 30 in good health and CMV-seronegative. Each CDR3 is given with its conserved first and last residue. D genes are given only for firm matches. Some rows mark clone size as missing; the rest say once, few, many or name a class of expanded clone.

DNA: TGTGCCAGCAGCACCCGACTAGCGGGTATTCCAGTCTTC; CDR3: CASSTRLAGIPVF; V: TRBV11-2; J: TRBJ2-1; size: NA; D: TRBD2
DNA: TGTGCCAGCAGTGGTACGGGGAACTATGGCTACACCTTC; CDR3: CASSGTGNYGYTF; V: TRBV2; J: TRBJ1-2; size: NA; D: NA
DNA: TGCAGCGTTGTTGGGACTAGCGGGAGGGCGTGGGCGGCAGATACGCAGTATTTT; CDR3: CSVVGTSGRAWAADTQYF; V: TRBV29-1; J: TRBJ2-3; size: NA; D: TRBD2
DNA: TGTGCCAGCAGCGGGGAGTACGAGCAGTACTTC; CDR3: CASSGEYEQYF; V: TRBV2; J: TRBJ2-7; size: NA; D: NA
DNA: TGTGCCAGCAGTCCGGGGACAACGAGCTCCTACGAGCAGTACTTC; CDR3: CASSPGTTSSYEQYF; V: TRBV6-5; J: TRBJ2-7; size: NA; D: NA
DNA: TGTGCCAGCAGCTTGATAGACAAGTCCTACGAGCAGTACTTC; CDR3: CASSLIDKSYEQYF; V: TRBV7-9; J: TRBJ2-7; size: NA; D: NA
DNA: TGCGCCAGCAGCCAAGTTAGGGGGGGAACCTACGAGCAGTACTTC; CDR3: CASSQVRGGTYEQYF; V: TRBV4-1; J: TRBJ2-7; size: NA; D: NA
DNA: TGCGCCAGCAGCCCGCCGACTAGCTCCACAGATACGCAGTATTTT; CDR3: CASSPPTSSTDTQYF; V: TRBV5-1; J: TRBJ2-3; size: NA; D: TRBD2
DNA: TGTGCCAGCAGCAAACAGACTAGCGTAAACACCGGGGAGCTGTTTTTT; CDR3: CASSKQTSVNTGELFF; V: TRBV9; J: TRBJ2-2; size: NA; D: TRBD2
DNA: TGTGCCAGCAGTGGGACAGGGGGCGCGGTGGAGACCCAGTACTTC; CDR3: CASSGTGGAVETQYF; V: TRBV6-4; J: TRBJ2-5; size: NA; D: TRBD1
DNA: TGTGCCAGTACGATCGCGGGCAACACTGAAGCTTTCTTT; CDR3: CASTIAGNTEAFF; V: TRBV19; J: TRBJ1-1; size: NA; D: NA
DNA: TGCGCCAGCAGCCCAGGCAGGCCCGACTTGACTATGAACACAGATACGCAGTATTTT; CDR3: CASSPGRPDLTMNTDTQYF; V: TRBV5-1; J: TRBJ2-3; size: NA; D: NA
DNA: TGTGCCAGCAGCTGGGACAGGGCCTACGAGCAGTACTTC; CDR3: CASSWDRAYEQYF; V: TRBV5-6; J: TRBJ2-7; size: NA; D: TRBD1
DNA: TGTGCCAGCAGCTTAGTGTTTCGGGCCGGGGAGCTGTTTTTT; CDR3: CASSLVFRAGELFF; V: TRBV11-3; J: TRBJ2-2; size: NA; D: NA
DNA: TGTGCCAGCAGAGCCTGGCCAAGCGAGGAGACCCAGTACTTC; CDR3: CASRAWPSEETQYF; V: TRBV11-2; J: TRBJ2-5; size: NA; D: NA
DNA: TGTGCCAGCCTATCGGGCGGGAGGGTCGGAGATACGCAGTATTTT; CDR3: CASLSGGRVGDTQYF; V: TRBV6-5; J: TRBJ2-3; size: NA; D: TRBD2
DNA: TGTGCCAGCAGCGTAGCTGCCCAGGGATACAATGAGCAGTTCTTC; CDR3: CASSVAAQGYNEQFF; V: TRBV9; J: TRBJ2-1; size: NA; D: NA
DNA: TGCAGCGTTGGGGGTATTAGGACAGGGGGCCATGGCTACACCTTC; CDR3: CSVGGIRTGGHGYTF; V: TRBV29-1; J: TRBJ1-2; size: NA; D: TRBD1
DNA: TGTGCCAGCAGTTACGGCAGGGGACGGACTTTCTTT; CDR3: CASSYGRGRTFF; V: TRBV6-5; J: TRBJ1-1; size: NA; D: NA
DNA: TGTGCCAGCAGCTTAGGGGTGGGGACACCCTCCTACGAGCAGTACTTC; CDR3: CASSLGVGTPSYEQYF; V: TRBV11-3; J: TRBJ2-7; size: NA; D: NA
DNA: TGTGCCAGCAGTTCGACTAGTGAGACCCAGTACTTC; CDR3: CASSSTSETQYF; V: TRBV6-6; J: TRBJ2-5; size: NA; D: NA
DNA: TGTGCCAGCAGCAAAGGTCCTAGCGGGAGCCACAATGAGCAGTTCTTC; CDR3: CASSKGPSGSHNEQFF; V: TRBV21-1; J: TRBJ2-1; size: few; D: NA
DNA: TGTGCCAGCAGCTCATCCAGGGGGCGGTCCACTGAAGCTTTCTTT; CDR3: CASSSSRGRSTEAFF; V: TRBV5-4; J: TRBJ1-1; size: NA; D: TRBD1
DNA: TGTGCCAGTAGTATGCGGGGGACCTCAGTCCCGCACTCTGGAAACACCATATATTTT; CDR3: CASSMRGTSVPHSGNTIYF; V: TRBV19; J: TRBJ1-3; size: NA; D: NA
DNA: TGTGCTAGCAGCTCCGACATCGGCCCCTTTGAGCAGTACTTC; CDR3: CASSSDIGPFEQYF; V: TRBV7-7; J: TRBJ2-7; size: NA; D: NA
DNA: TGTGCCTGGTCCCCCGGTGGTTACGAGCAGTACTTC; CDR3: CAWSPGGYEQYF; V: TRBV30; J: TRBJ2-7; size: few; D: NA
DNA: TGCGCCAGCAGCTCGCTACCGGGACTAGTGGGCTACGAGCAGTACTTC; CDR3: CASSSLPGLVGYEQYF; V: TRBV5-1; J: TRBJ2-7; size: few; D: TRBD2
DNA: TGTGCCAGCAGACGTACTAGCGGGAGGGCCGCGGACGAGCAGTACTTC; CDR3: CASRRTSGRAADEQYF; V: TRBV27; J: TRBJ2-7; size: NA; D: TRBD2
DNA: TGTGCCAGCAGTTTTACGGGACTAGTTGGGTACAATGAGCAGTTCTTC; CDR3: CASSFTGLVGYNEQFF; V: TRBV27; J: TRBJ2-1; size: NA; D: TRBD2
DNA: TGTGCCAGCTCACAAGCGGGACGGAACACTGAAGCTTTCTTT; CDR3: CASSQAGRNTEAFF; V: TRBV18; J: TRBJ1-1; size: NA; D: NA
DNA: TGCGCCAGCAGCCACAGGGGAGTTGAAGAAAAACTGTTTTTT; CDR3: CASSHRGVEEKLFF; V: TRBV5-1; J: TRBJ1-4; size: NA; D: TRBD1
DNA: TGTGCCTGGAGTGTACGGAGTTCGTCCGGGGAGCTGTTTTTT; CDR3: CAWSVRSSSGELFF; V: TRBV30; J: TRBJ2-2; size: NA; D: NA
DNA: TGTGCCACCAGCAGAGATCTTGGCGGGAGCGCCGCTTTGAACGAGCAGTACTTC; CDR3: CATSRDLGGSAALNEQYF; V: TRBV15; J: TRBJ2-7; size: NA; D: TRBD2
DNA: TGTGCCAGCAGCTTAGGAGGGAACACCGGGGAGCTGTTTTTT; CDR3: CASSLGGNTGELFF; V: TRBV7-2; J: TRBJ2-2; size: NA; D: NA
DNA: TGCAGCGAACGGGACATGAGCAATCAGCCCCAGCATTTT; CDR3: CSERDMSNQPQHF; V: TRBV29-1; J: TRBJ1-5; size: NA; D: NA
DNA: TGCGCCAGCAGCCAAGATCCTTTTTCTGGCTACACCTTC; CDR3: CASSQDPFSGYTF; V: TRBV4-1; J: TRBJ1-2; size: NA; D: NA
DNA: TGTGCCAGCAGTTTTTCGTTGGTTCTAGGAAACGGTTCCTACGAGCAGTACTTC; CDR3: CASSFSLVLGNGSYEQYF; V: TRBV28; J: TRBJ2-7; size: NA; D: NA
DNA: TGTGCCAGCTCACCCCTAACCCACGAGCAGTACTTC; CDR3: CASSPLTHEQYF; V: TRBV18; J: TRBJ2-7; size: NA; D: NA
DNA: TGTGCCAGCAGTCGTCAGCCCCAGCATTTT; CDR3: CASSRQPQHF; V: TRBV28; J: TRBJ1-5; size: NA; D: NA
DNA: TGTGCCAGTAGTGTCCCAGGGGGCTATGGCTACACCTTC; CDR3: CASSVPGGYGYTF; V: TRBV19; J: TRBJ1-2; size: NA; D: TRBD1
DNA: TGCAGCGTTGGTAGCGCGTCAGCAGATACGCAGTATTTT; CDR3: CSVGSASADTQYF; V: TRBV29-1; J: TRBJ2-3; size: NA; D: NA
DNA: TGTGCCAGCAGTCCTCCGTACGACTTTTCCTCCCTAACGGCTTTCTTT; CDR3: CASSPPYDFSSLTAFF; V: TRBV7-3; J: TRBJ1-1; size: NA; D: NA
DNA: TGTGCCAGCTCGGTCTCCCTAAGAGTATGGTCAGCGCTCCCCAATGAGCAGTTCTTC; CDR3: CASSVSLRVWSALPNEQFF; V: TRBV18; J: TRBJ2-1; size: NA; D: NA
DNA: TGTGCCAGTAGTCCCCCCCCCGGACACCCCCCTAACAATGAGCAGTTCTTC; CDR3: CASSPPPGHPPNNEQFF; V: TRBV19; J: TRBJ2-1; size: NA; D: NA
DNA: TGTGCCAGCAGCGTAGCCGCGGGAGACTACGAGCAGTACTTC; CDR3: CASSVAAGDYEQYF; V: TRBV9; J: TRBJ2-7; size: NA; D: TRBD2
DNA: TGTGCCAGCAGCGGACAAAACTATGGCTACACCTTC; CDR3: CASSGQNYGYTF; V: TRBV6-5; J: TRBJ1-2; size: NA; D: NA
DNA: TGTGCCAGCTCAGCCGGGACAGTGAACACTGAAGCTTTCTTT; CDR3: CASSAGTVNTEAFF; V: TRBV18; J: TRBJ1-1; size: NA; D: TRBD1
DNA: TGTGCCAGCAGTGAGGTTGCGCCCTCCTACGAGCAGTACTTC; CDR3: CASSEVAPSYEQYF; V: TRBV2; J: TRBJ2-7; size: NA; D: NA
DNA: TGTGCCAGCAGCCCCAGAGGCCCTTCCGGTCGGGTCGAGCAGTACTTC; CDR3: CASSPRGPSGRVEQYF; V: TRBV16; J: TRBJ2-7; size: NA; D: NA
DNA: TGTGCCAGCAGTTGGGCCCCTGGCACAGATACGCAGTATTTT; CDR3: CASSWAPGTDTQYF; V: TRBV27; J: TRBJ2-3; size: NA; D: NA
DNA: TGTGCCAGCAGGTACTCCAACTCCTACAATGAGCAGTTCTTC; CDR3: CASRYSNSYNEQFF; V: TRBV5-8; J: TRBJ2-1; size: NA; D: NA
DNA: TGTGCCAGCAGTGATCAGGCAGGCCACCGGGAGACCCAGTACTTC; CDR3: CASSDQAGHRETQYF; V: TRBV6-1; J: TRBJ2-5; size: NA; D: NA
DNA: TGTGCCAGTAGTATGGTCGGACAGGTCAATCAGCCCCAGCATTTT; CDR3: CASSMVGQVNQPQHF; V: TRBV19; J: TRBJ1-5; size: NA; D: TRBD1
DNA: TGTGCCAGCAGCAAAGGAGGGCCAGATACGCAGTATTTT; CDR3: CASSKGGPDTQYF; V: TRBV11-3; J: TRBJ2-3; size: NA; D: NA
DNA: TGCAGGGCCGGGAGCACAGATACGCAGTATTTT; CDR3: CRAGSTDTQYF; V: TRBV20-1; J: TRBJ2-3; size: NA; D: NA
DNA: TGTGCCAGCAGCCCCGCCCTACAGGGGCGCACTGAAGCTTTCTTT; CDR3: CASSPALQGRTEAFF; V: TRBV6-5; J: TRBJ1-1; size: NA; D: TRBD1